Given below is one T cell receptor (beta chain) in context. Using its own MiXCR run on the 5' RACE reads, TCRdb lists one record per CDR3 protein. This table has about 280,000 distinct CDR3 sequences, roughly 8.6% appearing once. The data are from a study of identical twins. Trimming removed 1 base at V and 5 bases at J, with 14 bases between. Germline V gene data show CDR1 as SQVTM and CDR2 as ANQGSEA. The CDR3 totals 14 residues. The data also belong to a second study, concerning yellow fever vaccine responses in identical twins.

The TCR sequence derives from a woman aged 18-29 years in good health. Material for sequencing was memory (CD45RO+) T cells sorted from blood. The rearrangement joins TRBV29-1 to TRBJ2-5; maybe TRBD2 (7 bases). In nucleotides, the CDR3 is TGCAGCGTTGAAGGGGGGGGCAGAGGGGAGACCCAGTACTTC. Its protein is CSVEGGGRGETQYF.